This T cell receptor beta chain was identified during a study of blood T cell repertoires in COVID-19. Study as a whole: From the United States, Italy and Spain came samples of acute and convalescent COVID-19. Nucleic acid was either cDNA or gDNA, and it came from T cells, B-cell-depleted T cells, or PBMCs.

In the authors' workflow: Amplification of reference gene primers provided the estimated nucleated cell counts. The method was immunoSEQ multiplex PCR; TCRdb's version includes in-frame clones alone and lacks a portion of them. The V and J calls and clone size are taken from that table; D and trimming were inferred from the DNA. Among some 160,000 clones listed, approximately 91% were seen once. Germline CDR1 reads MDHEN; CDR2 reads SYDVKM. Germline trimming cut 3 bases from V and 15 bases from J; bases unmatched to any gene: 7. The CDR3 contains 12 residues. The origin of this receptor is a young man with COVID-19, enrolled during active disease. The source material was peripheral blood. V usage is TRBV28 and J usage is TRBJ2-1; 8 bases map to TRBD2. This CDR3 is CASSFSQRESFF. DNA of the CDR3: TGTGCCAGCAGTTTTTCCCAGCGGGAGTCGTTCTTC.